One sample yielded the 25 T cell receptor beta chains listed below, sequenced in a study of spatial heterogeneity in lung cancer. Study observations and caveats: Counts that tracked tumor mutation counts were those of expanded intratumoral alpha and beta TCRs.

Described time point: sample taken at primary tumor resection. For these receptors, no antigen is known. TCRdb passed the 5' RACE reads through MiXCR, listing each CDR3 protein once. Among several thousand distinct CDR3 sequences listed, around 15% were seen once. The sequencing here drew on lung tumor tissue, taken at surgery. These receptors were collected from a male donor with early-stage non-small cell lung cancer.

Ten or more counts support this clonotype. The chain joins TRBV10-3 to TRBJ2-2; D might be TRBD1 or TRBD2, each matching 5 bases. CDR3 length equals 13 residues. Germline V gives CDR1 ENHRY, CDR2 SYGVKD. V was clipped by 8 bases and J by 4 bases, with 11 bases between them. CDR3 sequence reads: CAIGGPGTGELFF. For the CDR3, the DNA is TGTGCCATCGGGGGTCCGGGCACCGGGGAGCTGTTTTTT.

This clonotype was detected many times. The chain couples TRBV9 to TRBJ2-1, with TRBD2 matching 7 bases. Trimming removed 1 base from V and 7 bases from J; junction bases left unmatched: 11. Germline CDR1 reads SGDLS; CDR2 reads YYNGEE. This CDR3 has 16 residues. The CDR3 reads CASSVRIEGRVNEQFF. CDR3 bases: TGTGCCAGCAGCGTACGCATCGAAGGGAGGGTAAATGAGCAGTTCTTC.

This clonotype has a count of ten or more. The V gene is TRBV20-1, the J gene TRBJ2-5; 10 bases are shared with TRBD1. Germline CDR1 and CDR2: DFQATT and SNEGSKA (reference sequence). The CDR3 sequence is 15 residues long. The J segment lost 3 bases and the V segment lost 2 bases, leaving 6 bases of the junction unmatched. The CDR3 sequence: CSARTDRGPKETQYF. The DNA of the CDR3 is TGCAGTGCTAGAACAGACAGGGGGCCGAAAGAGACCCAGTACTTC.

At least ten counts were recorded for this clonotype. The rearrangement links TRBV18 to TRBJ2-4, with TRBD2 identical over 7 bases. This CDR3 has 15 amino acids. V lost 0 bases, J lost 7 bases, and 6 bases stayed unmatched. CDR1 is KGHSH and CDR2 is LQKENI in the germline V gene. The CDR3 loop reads CASSPPPAGMNIQYF. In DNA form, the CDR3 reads TGTGCCAGCTCACCACCGCCAGCGGGAATGAACATTCAGTACTTC.

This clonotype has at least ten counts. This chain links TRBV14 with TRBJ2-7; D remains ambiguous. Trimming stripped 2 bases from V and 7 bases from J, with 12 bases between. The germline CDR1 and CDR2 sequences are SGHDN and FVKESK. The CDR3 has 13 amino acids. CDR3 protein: CASSQSQILEQYF. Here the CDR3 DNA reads TGTGCCAGCAGCCAATCTCAGATTCTGGAGCAGTACTTC.

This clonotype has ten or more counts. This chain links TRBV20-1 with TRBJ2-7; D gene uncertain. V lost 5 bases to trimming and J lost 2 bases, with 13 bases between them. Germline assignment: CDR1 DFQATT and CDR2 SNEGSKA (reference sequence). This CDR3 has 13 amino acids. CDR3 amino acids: CSAWSQGTYEQYF. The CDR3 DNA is TGCAGTGCTTGGTCCCAAGGGACCTACGAGCAGTACTTC.

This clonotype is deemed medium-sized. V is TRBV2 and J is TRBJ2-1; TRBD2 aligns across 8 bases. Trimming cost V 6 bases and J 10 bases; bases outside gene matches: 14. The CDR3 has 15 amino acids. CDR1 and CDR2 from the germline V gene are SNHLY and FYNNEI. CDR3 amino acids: CASSPVSGSIDEQFF. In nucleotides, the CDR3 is TGTGCCAGCAGCCCCGTGAGCGGGAGTATCGACGAGCAGTTCTTC.

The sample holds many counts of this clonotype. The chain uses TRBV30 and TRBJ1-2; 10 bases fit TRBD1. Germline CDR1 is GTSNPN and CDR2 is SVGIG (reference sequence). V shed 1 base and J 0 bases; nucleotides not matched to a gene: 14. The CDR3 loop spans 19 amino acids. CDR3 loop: CAWSGTLGQGPRANYGYTF. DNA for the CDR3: TGTGCCTGGAGTGGTACCCTGGGACAGGGGCCCCGAGCTAACTATGGCTACACCTTC.

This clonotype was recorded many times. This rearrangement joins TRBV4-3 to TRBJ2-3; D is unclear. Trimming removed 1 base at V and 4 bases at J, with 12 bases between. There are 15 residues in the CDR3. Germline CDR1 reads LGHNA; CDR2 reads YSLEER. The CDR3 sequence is CASSQGLVPADTQYF. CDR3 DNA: TGCGCCAGCAGCCAAGGGCTAGTCCCCGCAGATACGCAGTATTTT.

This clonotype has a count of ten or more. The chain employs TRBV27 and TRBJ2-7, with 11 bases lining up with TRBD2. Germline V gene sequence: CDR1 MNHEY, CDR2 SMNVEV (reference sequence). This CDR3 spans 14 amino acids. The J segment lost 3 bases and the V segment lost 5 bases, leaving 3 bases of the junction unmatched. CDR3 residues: CASSAGTSGYEQYF. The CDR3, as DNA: TGTGCCAGCAGTGCCGGGACTAGCGGCTACGAGCAGTACTTC.

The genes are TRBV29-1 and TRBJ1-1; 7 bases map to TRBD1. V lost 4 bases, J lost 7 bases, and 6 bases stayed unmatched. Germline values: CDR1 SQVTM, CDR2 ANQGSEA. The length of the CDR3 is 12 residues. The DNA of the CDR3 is TGCAGCGTTGGACAGGGCCATGGTGAAGCTTTCTTT. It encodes CSVGQGHGEAFF.

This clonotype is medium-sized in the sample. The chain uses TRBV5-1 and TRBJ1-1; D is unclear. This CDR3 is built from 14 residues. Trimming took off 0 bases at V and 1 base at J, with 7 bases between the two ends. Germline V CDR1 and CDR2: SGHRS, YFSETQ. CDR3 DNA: TGCGCCAGCAGCTTGGGCACATCGAACACTGAAGCTTTCTTT. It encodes CASSLGTSNTEAFF.

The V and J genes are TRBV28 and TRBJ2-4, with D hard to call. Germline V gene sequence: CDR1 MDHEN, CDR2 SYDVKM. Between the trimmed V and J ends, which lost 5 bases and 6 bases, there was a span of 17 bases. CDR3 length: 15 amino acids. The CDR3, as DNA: TGTGCCAGCAGTCCGCAGGAGCCCCGCCGAAACATTCAGTACTTC. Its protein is CASSPQEPRRNIQYF.

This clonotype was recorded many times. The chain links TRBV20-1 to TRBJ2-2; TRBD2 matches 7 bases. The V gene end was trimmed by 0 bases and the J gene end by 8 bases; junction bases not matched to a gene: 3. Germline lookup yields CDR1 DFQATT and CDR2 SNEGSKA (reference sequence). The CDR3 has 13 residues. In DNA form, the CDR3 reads TGCAGTGCTAGAGAGGCTAGCGGAGGGGAGCTGTTTTTT. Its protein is CSAREASGGELFF.

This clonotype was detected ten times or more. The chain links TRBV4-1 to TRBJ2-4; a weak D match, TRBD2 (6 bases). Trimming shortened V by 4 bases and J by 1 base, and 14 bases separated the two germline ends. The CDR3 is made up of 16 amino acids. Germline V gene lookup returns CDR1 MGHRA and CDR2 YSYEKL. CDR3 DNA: TGCGCCAGCAGCCGAGCTGCTGGAGGGGCCAAAAACATTCAGTACTTC. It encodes CASSRAAGGAKNIQYF.

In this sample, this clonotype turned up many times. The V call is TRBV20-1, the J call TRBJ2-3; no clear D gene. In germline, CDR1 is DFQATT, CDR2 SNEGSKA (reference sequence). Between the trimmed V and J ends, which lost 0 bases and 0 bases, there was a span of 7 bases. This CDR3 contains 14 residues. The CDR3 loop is CSARDWRSTDTQYF. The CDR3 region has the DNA TGCAGTGCTAGAGATTGGCGGAGCACAGATACGCAGTATTTT.

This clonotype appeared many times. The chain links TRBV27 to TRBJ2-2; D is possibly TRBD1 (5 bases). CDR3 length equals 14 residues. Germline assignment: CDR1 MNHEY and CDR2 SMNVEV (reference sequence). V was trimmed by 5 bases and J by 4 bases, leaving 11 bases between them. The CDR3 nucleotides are TGTGCCAGCAGTCCCCAGGGTTTCACCGGGGAGCTGTTTTTT. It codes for CASSPQGFTGELFF.

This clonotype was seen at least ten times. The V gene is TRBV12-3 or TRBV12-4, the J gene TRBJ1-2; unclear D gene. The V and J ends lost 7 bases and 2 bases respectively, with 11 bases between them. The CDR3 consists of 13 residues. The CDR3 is CASTKEGNYGYTF. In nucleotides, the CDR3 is TGTGCCAGCACCAAAGAAGGGAACTATGGCTACACCTTC.

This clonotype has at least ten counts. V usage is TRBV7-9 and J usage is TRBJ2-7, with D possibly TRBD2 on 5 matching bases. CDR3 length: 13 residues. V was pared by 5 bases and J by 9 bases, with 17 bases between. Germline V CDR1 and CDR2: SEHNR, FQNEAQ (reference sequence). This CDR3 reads CASSPSSARGQYF. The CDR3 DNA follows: TGTGCCAGCAGCCCATCATCGGCCCGGGGGCAGTACTTC.

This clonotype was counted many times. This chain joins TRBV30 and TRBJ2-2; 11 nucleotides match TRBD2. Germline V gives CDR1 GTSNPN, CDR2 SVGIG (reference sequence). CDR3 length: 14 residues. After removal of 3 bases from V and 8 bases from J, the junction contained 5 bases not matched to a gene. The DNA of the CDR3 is TGTGCCTGGAGGGGACTAGCGGCCAGTGGGGAGCTGTTTTTT. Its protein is CAWRGLAASGELFF.

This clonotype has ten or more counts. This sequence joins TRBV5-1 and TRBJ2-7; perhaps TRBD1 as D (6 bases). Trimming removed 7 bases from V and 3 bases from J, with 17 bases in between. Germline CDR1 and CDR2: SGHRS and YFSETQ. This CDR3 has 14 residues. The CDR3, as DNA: TGCGCCAGCTCTGACCTACGAGGGGGCTACGAGCAGTACTTC. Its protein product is CASSDLRGGYEQYF.

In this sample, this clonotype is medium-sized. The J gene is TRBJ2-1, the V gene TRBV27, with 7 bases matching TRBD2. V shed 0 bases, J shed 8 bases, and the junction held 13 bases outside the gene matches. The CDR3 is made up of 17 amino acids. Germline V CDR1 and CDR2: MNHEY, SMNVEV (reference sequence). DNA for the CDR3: TGTGCCAGCAGTTTATCGTGGGGCGGGAGTCTCATCGATGAGCAGTTCTTC. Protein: CASSLSWGGSLIDEQFF.

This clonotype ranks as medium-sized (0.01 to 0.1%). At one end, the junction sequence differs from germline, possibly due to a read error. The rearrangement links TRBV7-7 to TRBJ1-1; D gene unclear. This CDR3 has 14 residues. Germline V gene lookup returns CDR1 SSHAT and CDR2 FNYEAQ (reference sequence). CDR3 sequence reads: CASSPSDLNTEAFF. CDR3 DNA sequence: TGTGCTAGCAGCCCATCTGACTTGAACACTGAAGCTTTCTTT. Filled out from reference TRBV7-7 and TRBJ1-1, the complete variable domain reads GAGVSQSPRYKVTKRGQDVTLRCDPISSHATLYWYQQALGQGPEFLTYFNYEAQPDKSGLPSDRFSAERPEGSISTLTIQRTEQRDSAMYRCASSPSDLNTEAFFGQGTRLTVV.

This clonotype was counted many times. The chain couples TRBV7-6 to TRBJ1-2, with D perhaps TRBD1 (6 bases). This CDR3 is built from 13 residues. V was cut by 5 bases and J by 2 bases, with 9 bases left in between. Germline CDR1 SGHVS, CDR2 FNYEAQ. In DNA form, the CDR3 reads TGTGCCAGCAGCCCAGGGGACAACTATGGCTACACCTTC. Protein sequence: CASSPGDNYGYTF. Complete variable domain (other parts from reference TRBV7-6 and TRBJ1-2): GAGVSQSPRYKVTKRGQDVALRCDPISGHVSLYWYRQALGQGPEFLTYFNYEAQQDKSGLPNDRFSAERPEGSISTLTIQRTEQRDSAMYRCASSPGDNYGYTFGSGTRLTVV.

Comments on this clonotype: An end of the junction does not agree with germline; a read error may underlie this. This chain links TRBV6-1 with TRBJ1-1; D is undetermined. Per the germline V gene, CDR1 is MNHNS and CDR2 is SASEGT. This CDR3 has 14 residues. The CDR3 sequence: CTSSLSGFGTEAFF. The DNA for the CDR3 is TGTACCAGCAGCTTATCGGGATTCGGCACTGAAGCTTTCTTT.